Shown below are 4 T cell receptor beta chains from a single sample sequenced in a study of CD8+ T cells in alopecia areata. Extraction of RNA preceded its reverse transcription into cDNA, which served as the sequencing template. TCRdb keeps only in-frame clones here, not all; method: immunoSEQ multiplex PCR. The table lists about 100,000 clones, roughly 60% of them singletons, with about 20% in the top ten. Material for sequencing was CD8+ T cells sorted from blood. These receptors all come from a human donor in good health.

This chain links TRBV7-8 with TRBJ2-6; 7 bases are shared with TRBD1. V shed 2 bases, J shed 1 base, and the junction held 14 bases outside the gene matches. The germline V gene encodes CDR1 SGHVS and CDR2 FQNEAQ. This CDR3 contains 20 residues. CDR3 coding DNA: TGTGCCAGCAGCTTAATCAGAGGGGGCAAAAGGGATTCTGGGGCCAACGTCCTGACTTTC. This translates into CASSLIRGGKRDSGANVLTF.

This clone was counted a few times. A junction boundary mismatches the germline segment, possibly from a read error. Other DNA sequences in this specimen translate into the identical CDR3. V usage is TRBV29-1 and J usage is TRBJ2-7; D gene ambiguous. The CDR3 is made up of 12 amino acids. Germline V CDR1 and CDR2: SQVTM, ANQGSEA. The CDR3 nucleotides are TGCAGCGTCGAAGTTGGGAACTACGAGCAGTACTTC. The encoded protein is CSVEVGNYEQYF.

V usage is TRBV23-1 and J usage is TRBJ1-4; D gene uncertain. TRBV23-1 is treated as an ORF (open reading frame) with a function not yet certain. The CDR3 is 15 amino acids. Trimming took 0 bases from V and 5 from J, leaving 10 bases between them. The CDR3 sequence: CASSQSARKNEKLFF. CDR3 bases: TGCGCCAGCAGTCAATCAGCGCGGAAAAATGAAAAACTGTTTTTT.

The chain uses TRBV20-1 and TRBJ1-1; D is unclear. Germline V gene data show CDR1 as DFQATT and CDR2 as SNEGSKA (reference sequence). V shed 6 bases and J shed 3 bases, with 8 bases lying between them. CDR3 length equals 11 residues. The CDR3 region is CSAWKDTEAFF. For the CDR3, the DNA is TGCAGTGCCTGGAAGGACACTGAAGCTTTCTTT.